This T cell receptor beta chain was captured in a study of blood T cell repertoires in COVID-19. In the original processing: Amplified reference gene primers provided the basis for estimating nucleated cell counts. Produced via immunoSEQ multiplex PCR; TCRdb's table is partial and in-frame only. V, J and clone size were drawn from that table, and D and trimming were deduced from the DNA. This table holds approximately 65,000 clones, more than 80% found once. The V and J ends lost 2 bases and 4 bases respectively, with 3 bases between them. This CDR3 region has 12 residues. Germline loops: CDR1 SEHNR, CDR2 FQNEAQ (reference sequence). About this clone: This specimen includes other DNA sequences encoding the same CDR3.

The receptor comes from a woman in her thirties or forties with acute COVID-19. Sequencing was done on a sample of PBMCs or T cells enriched from blood (not recorded which). The chain is built from TRBV7-9 and TRBJ1-5; D is undetermined. For the CDR3, the DNA is TGTGCCAGCAGCTTACTGAATCAGCCCCAGCATTTT. It codes for CASSLLNQPQHF.